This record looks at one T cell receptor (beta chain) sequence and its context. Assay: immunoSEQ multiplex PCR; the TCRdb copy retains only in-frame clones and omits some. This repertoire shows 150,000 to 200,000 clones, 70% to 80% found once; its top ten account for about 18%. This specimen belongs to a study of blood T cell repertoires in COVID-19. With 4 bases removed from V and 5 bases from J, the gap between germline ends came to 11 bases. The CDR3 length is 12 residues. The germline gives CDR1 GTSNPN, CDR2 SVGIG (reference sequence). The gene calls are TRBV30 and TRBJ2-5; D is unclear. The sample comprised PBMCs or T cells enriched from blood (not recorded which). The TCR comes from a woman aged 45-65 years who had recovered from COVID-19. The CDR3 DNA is TGTGCCTGGACCAACGTACGGGAGACCCAGTACTTC. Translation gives CAWTNVRETQYF.